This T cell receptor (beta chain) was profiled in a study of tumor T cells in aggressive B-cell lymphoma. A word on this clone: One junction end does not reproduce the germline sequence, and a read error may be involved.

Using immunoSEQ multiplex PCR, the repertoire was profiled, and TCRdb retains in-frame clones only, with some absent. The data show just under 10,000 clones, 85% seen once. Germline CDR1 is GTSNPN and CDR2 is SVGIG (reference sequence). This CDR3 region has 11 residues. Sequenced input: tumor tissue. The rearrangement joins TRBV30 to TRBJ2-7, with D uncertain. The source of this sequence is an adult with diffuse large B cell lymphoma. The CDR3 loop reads CTWSVNYEQYF. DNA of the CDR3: TGTACCTGGAGCGTTAACTACGAGCAGTACTTC.